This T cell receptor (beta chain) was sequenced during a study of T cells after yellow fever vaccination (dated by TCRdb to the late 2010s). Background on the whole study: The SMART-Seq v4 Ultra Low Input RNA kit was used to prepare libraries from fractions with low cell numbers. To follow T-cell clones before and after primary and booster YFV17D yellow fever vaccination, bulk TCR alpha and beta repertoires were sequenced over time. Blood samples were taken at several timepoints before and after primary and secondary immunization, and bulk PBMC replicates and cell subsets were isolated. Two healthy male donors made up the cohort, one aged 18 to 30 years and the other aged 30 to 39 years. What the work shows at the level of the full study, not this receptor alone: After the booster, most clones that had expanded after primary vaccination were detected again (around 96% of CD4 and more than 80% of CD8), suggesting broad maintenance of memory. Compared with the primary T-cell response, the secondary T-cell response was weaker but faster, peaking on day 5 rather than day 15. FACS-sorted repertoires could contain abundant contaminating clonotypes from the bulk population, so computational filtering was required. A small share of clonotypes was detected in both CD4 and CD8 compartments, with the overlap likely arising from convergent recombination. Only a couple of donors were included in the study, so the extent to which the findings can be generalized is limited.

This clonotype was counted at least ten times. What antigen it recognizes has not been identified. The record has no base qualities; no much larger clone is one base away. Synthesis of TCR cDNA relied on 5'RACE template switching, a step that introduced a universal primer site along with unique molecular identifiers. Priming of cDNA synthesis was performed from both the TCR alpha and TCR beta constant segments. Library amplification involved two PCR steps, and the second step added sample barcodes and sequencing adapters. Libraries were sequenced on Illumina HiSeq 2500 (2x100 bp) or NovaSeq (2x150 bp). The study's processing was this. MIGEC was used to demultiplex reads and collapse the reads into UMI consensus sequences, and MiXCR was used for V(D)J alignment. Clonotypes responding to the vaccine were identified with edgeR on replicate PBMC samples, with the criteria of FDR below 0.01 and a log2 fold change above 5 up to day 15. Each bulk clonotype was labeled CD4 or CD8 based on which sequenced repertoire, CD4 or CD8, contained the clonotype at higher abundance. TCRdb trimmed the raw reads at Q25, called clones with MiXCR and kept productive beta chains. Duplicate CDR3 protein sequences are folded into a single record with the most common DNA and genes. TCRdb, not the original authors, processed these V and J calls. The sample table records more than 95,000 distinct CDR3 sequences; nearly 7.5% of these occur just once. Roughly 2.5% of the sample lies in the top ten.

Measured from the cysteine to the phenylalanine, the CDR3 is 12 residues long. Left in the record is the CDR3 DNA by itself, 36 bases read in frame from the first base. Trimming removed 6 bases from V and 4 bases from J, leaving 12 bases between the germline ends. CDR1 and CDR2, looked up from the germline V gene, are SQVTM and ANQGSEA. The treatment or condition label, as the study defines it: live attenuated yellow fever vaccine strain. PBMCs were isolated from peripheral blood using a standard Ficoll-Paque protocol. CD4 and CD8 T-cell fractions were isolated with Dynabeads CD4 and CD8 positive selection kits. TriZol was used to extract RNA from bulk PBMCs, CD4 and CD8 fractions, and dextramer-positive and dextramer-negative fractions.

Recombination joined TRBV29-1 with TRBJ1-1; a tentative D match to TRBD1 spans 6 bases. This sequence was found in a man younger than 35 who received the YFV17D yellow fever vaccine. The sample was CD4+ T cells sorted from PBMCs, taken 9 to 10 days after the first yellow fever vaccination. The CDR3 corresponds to CSVLQGATEAFF. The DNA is TGCAGCGTCCTACAGGGAGCCACTGAAGCTTTCTTT.